Sequencing of this T cell receptor (beta chain) was carried out in a study of blood T cell repertoires in COVID-19 (dated by TCRdb to about 2020). The study in broad terms: The collaborator samples originated in the United States, Italy and Spain and spanned the acute and convalescent phases of COVID-19. The repertoires were released in a freely available public database intended as a resource for research on the immune response to SARS-CoV-2. Deeply sampled blood TCRbeta repertoires from subjects exposed to, actively infected with, or recovered from COVID-19 were included in the dataset. Nearly every sample came with metadata listing a de-identified subject ID, COVID-19 status, age in years and sex. Where HLA class I and class II types were available, the types were taken from metadata supplied by the sample provider, not from assay-based typing. The prospective study material was composed of cDNA or gDNA derived from T cells, B-cell-depleted T cells, or PBMCs. Samples were obtained from the ongoing ImmuneRACE study (first 160 participants) and from about 1,300 subjects provided by 6 global collaborators.

TCRbeta CDR3 regions were amplified from genomic DNA using the immunoSEQ Assay, a bias-controlled multiplex PCR. Per the authors' processing: The number of nucleated cells in each sample was estimated by amplification of reference gene primers within the assay. Sequence reads were collapsed and filtered to measure the absolute abundance of every unique TCRbeta CDR3 rearrangement. For each sample, productive Simpson clonality was calculated as the square root of Simpson's diversity index over productive rearrangements. The source is immuneACCESS, and TCRdb retained only in-frame sequences with V and J called. Part of the clones is not carried over; for the studies checked, unresolved V genes explain less than half of this, and the remainder is unexplained. The V and J calls and clone size were taken over from that table, and D and trimming were inferred from the DNA. A total of 150,000 to 200,000 clones appear in this sample, approximately 85% of them only once. About 8.6% of the sample comes from the top ten.

Participants in the prospective study were enrolled through a virtual design, were aged roughly 18 to 90 years, and lived in 20 to 30 United States geographic areas. In the prospective study, participants were assigned to cohorts based on the clinical history participants reported in a screening survey and a study questionnaire. ImmuneRACE Cohort 3 recovered participants were defined by two consecutive negative NP/OP PCR tests, healthcare professional clearance, or symptom resolution. Mobile phlebotomists in the prospective study collected whole blood, serum and a nasopharyngeal or oropharyngeal swab from every participant. Participants in the prospective study had the option to provide additional blood draws and questionnaires over a roughly 2-month period. Before DNA extraction, prospective study blood samples were shipped either frozen or at room temperature. Via the germline V gene, CDR1 is SGHTA and CDR2 FQGNSA. Including cysteine and phenylalanine, the CDR3 has 15 amino acids. Of all the DNA, just the CDR3 is kept, 45 bases in frame from base 1. For this chain, trimming is 5 bases at the V end and 4 bases at the J end, and the number of junction bases without a gene match is 7.

This clone has just a few counts. Its cognate antigen has yet to be identified. No qualities accompany the bases; no much larger clone lies one base away. Overall results and qualifications from the work: The amount of clinical and demographic metadata varied by source and participant and was provided uncurated.

Source material: PBMCs or T cells enriched from blood (not recorded which). The chain joins TRBV7-2 to TRBJ1-3, with 8 junctional bases fitting TRBD1. This TCR was sampled from a woman aged 30 to 39 who had recovered from COVID-19. The nucleotide sequence is given as TGTGCCAGCAGCCTCACAGGGGGAGGAGGAAACACCATATATTTT. Translated, this gives CASSLTGGGGNTIYF.